The clone carrying this T cell receptor (beta chain) showed up just a few times. Its antigen is as yet unknown. A universal primer site and UMIs were added as TCR cDNA was made by 5'RACE template switching. TCRdb re-derived calls from the 5' RACE reads in MiXCR, one entry per CDR3 protein. Here the sample spans a few hundred thousand distinct CDR3 sequences, around 7% being singletons. This record belongs to a study of T cells after yellow fever vaccination. Study context: The SMART-Seq v4 Ultra Low Input method served to prepare the low-cell-number fractions. Study-level points and caveats: A weaker secondary response peaked on day 5, the primary on day 15. Researchers noted that a small share of clonotypes showed up in both CD4 and CD8 compartments.

Germline V gene lookup returns CDR1 SGHAT and CDR2 FQNNGV. This CDR3 is 16 amino acids long. The J segment lost 2 bases and the V segment lost 1 base, leaving 5 bases of the junction unmatched. The TCR sequence derives from a man aged 18 to 35 who received the YFV17D yellow fever vaccine. Sequences were derived from PBMCs, sampled about 41 days after the first yellow fever vaccination. V gene TRBV11-2 combines with J gene TRBJ2-3; TRBD1 agrees at 8 bases. Written as DNA, the CDR3 is TGTGCCAGCAGCTTAGGAGTCAGGGGGCCCACAGATACGCAGTATTTT. Its translation: CASSLGVRGPTDTQYF.